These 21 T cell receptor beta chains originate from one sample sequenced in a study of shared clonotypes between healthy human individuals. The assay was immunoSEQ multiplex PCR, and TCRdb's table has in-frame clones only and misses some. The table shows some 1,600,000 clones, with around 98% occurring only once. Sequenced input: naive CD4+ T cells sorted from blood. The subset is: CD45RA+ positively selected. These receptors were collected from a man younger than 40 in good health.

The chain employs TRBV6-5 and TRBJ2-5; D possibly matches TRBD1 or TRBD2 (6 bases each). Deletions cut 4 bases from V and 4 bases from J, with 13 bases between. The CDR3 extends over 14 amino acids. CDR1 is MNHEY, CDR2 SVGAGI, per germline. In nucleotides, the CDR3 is TGTGCCAGCAGTTCGTCGGGGGCCGGAGAGACCCAGTACTTC. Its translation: CASSSSGAGETQYF.

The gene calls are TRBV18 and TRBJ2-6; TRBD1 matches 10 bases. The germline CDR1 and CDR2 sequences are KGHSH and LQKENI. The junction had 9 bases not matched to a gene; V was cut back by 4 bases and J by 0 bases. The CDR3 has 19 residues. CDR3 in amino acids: CASSLYPGQGSSGANVLTF. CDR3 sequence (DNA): TGTGCCAGCTCACTCTATCCGGGACAGGGGAGCTCTGGGGCCAACGTCCTGACTTTC.

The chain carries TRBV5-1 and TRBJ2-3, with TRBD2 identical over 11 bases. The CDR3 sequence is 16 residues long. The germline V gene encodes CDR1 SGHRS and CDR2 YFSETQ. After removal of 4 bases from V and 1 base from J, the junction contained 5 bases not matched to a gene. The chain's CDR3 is CASSGETSGGTDTQYF. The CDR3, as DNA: TGCGCCAGCAGCGGGGAGACTAGCGGGGGCACAGATACGCAGTATTTT.

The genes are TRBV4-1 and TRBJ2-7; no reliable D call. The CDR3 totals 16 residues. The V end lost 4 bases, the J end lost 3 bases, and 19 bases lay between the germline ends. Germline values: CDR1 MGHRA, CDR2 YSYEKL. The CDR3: CASSRSLSGPNYEQYF. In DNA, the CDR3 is TGCGCCAGCAGCCGAAGTTTGTCAGGTCCTAACTACGAGCAGTACTTC.

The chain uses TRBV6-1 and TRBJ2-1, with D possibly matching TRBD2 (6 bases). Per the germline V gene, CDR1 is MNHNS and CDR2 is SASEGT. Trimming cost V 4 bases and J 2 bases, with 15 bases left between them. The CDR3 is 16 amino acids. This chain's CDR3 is CASSARLRGTYNEQFF. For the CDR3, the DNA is TGTGCCAGCAGTGCCCGGCTGCGGGGAACCTACAATGAGCAGTTCTTC.

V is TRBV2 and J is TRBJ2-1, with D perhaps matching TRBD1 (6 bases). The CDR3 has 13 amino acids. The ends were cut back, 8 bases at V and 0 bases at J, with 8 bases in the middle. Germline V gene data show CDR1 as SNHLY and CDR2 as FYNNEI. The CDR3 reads CASDRTSYNEQFF. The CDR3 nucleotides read TGTGCCAGCGACAGGACCTCCTACAATGAGCAGTTCTTC.

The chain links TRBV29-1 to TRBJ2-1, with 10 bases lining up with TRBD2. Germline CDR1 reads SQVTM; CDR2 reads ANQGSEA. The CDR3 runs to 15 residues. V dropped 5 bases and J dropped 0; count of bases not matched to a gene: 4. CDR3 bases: TGCAGCGTTCGAGCGGGAGGGAGCTCCTACAATGAGCAGTTCTTC. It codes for CSVRAGGSSYNEQFF.

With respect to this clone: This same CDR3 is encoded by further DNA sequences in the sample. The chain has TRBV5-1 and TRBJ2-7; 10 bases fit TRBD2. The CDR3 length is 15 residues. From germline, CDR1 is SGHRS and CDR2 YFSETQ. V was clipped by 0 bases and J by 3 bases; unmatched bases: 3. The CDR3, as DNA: TGCGCCAGCAGCTTGGAGGCTAGCGGGAGCTACGAGCAGTACTTC. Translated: CASSLEASGSYEQYF. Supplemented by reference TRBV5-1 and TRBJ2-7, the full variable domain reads KAGVTQTPRYLIKTRGQQVTLSCSPISGHRSVSWYQQTPGQGLQFLFEYFSETQRNKGNFPGRFSGRQFSNSRSEMNVSTLELGDSALYLCASSLEASGSYEQYFGPGTRLTVT.

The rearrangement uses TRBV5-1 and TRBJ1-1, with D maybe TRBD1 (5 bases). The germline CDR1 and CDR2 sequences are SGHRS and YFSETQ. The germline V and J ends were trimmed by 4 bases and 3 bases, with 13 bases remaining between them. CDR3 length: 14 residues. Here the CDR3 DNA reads TGCGCCAGCAGCAACGACAGAGAGGACACTGAAGCTTTCTTT. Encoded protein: CASSNDREDTEAFF.

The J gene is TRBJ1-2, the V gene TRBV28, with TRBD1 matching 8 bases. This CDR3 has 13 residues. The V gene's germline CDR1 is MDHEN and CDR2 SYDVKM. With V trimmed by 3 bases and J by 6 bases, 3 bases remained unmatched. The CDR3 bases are TGTGCCAGCAGTTTCGTACAGGGGGATGGCTACACCTTC. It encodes CASSFVQGDGYTF.

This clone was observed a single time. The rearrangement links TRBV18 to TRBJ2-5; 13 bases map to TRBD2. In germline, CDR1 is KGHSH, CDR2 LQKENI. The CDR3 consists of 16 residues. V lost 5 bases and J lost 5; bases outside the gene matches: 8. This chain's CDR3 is CASSAGLAGAAETQYF. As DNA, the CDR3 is TGTGCCAGCTCAGCCGGACTAGCGGGAGCCGCCGAGACCCAGTACTTC.

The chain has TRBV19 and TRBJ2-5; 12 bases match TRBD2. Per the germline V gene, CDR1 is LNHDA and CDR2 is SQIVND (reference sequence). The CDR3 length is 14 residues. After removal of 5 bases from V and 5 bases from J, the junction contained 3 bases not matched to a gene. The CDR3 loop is CASSPTSGSETQYF. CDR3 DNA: TGTGCCAGTAGTCCGACTAGCGGGAGTGAGACCCAGTACTTC.

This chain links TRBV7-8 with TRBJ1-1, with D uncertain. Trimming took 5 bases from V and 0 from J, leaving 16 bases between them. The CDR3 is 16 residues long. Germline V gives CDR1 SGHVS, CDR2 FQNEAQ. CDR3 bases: TGTGCCAGCAGCCCGACTCGGAGAGGGATGAACACTGAAGCTTTCTTT. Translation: CASSPTRRGMNTEAFF.

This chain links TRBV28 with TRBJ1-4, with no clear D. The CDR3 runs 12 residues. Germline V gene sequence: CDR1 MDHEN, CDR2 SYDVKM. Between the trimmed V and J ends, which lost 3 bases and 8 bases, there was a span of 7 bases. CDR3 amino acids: CASSFREEKLFF. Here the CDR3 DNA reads TGTGCCAGCAGTTTTCGCGAAGAAAAACTGTTTTTT.

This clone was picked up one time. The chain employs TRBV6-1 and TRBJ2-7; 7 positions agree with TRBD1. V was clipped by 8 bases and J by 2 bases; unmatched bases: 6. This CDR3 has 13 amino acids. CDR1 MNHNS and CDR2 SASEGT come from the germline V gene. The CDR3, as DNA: TGTGCCAGCGGCCGGGACAGAACCTACGAGCAGTACTTC. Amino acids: CASGRDRTYEQYF.

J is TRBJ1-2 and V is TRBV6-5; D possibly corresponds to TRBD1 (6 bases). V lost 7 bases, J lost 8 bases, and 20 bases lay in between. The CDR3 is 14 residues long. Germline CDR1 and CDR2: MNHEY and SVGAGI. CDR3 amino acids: CASTPGGGGRGYTF. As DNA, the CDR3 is TGTGCCAGCACTCCGGGTGGAGGGGGTAGAGGCTACACCTTC.

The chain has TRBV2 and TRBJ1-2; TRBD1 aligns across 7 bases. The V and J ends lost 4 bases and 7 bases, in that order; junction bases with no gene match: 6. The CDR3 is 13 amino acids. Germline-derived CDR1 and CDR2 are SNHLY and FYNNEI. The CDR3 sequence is CASSADREGGYTF. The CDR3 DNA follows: TGTGCCAGCAGTGCCGACAGGGAGGGTGGCTACACCTTC.

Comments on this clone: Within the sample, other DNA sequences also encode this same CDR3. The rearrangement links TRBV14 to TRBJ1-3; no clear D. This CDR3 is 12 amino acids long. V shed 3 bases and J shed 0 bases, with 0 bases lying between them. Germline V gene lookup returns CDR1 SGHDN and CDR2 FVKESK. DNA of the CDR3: TGTGCCAGCAGCCACTCTGGAAACACCATATATTTT. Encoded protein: CASSHSGNTIYF.

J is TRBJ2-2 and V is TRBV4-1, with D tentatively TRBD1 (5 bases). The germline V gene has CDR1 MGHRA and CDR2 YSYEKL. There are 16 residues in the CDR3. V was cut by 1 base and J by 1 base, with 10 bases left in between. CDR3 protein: CASSQVGQGNTGELFF. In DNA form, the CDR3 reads TGCGCCAGCAGCCAAGTTGGGCAGGGGAACACCGGGGAGCTGTTTTTT.

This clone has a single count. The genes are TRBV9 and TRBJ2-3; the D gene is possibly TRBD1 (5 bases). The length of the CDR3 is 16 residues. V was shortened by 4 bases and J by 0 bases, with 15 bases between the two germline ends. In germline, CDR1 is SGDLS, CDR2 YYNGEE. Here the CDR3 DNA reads TGTGCCAGCAGCCCCCGACAGATCTTTAGCACAGATACGCAGTATTTT. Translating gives CASSPRQIFSTDTQYF. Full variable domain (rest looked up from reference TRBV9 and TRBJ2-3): DSGVTQTPKHLITATGQRVTLRCSPRSGDLSVYWYQQSLDQGLQFLIQYYNGEERAKGNILERFSAQQFPDLHSELNLSSLELGDSALYFCASSPRQIFSTDTQYFGPGTRLTVL.

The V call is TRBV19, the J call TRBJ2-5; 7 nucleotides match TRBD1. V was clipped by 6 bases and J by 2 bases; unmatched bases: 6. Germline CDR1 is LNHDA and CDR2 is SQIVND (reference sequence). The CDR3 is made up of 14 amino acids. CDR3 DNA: TGTGCCAGTAGCGGGACAGACCGACAAGAGACCCAGTACTTC. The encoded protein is CASSGTDRQETQYF.